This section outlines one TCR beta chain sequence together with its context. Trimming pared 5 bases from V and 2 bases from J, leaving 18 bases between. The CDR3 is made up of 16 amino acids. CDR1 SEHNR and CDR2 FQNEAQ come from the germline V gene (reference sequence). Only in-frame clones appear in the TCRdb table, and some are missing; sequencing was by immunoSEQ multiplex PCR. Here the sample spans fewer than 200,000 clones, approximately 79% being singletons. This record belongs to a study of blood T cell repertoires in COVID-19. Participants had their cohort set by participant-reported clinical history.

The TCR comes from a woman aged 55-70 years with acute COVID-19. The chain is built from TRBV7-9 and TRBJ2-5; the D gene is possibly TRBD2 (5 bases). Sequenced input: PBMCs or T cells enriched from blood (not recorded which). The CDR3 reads CASSRDLTGKQETQYF. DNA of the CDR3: TGTGCCAGCAGCAGAGACCTAACGGGAAAACAAGAGACCCAGTACTTC. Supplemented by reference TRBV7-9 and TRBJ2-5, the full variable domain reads DTGVSQNPRHKITKRGQNVTFRCDPISEHNRLYWYRQTLGQGPEFLTYFQNEAQLEKSRLLSDRFSAERPKGSFSTLEIQRTEQGDSAMYLCASSRDLTGKQETQYFGPGTRLLVL.